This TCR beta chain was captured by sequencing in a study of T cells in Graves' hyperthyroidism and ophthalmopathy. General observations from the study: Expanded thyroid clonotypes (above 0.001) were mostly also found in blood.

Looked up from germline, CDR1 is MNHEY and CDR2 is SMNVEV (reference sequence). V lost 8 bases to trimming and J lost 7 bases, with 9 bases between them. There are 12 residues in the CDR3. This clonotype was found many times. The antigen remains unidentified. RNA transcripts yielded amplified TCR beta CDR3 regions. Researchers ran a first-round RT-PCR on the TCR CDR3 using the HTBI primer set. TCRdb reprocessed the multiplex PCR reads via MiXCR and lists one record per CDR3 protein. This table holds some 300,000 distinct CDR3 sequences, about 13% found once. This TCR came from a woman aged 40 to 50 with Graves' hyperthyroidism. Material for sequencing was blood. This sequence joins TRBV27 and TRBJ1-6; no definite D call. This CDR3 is CASQTANSPLHF. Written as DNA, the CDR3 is TGTGCCAGCCAGACCGCCAATTCACCCCTCCACTTT.